A few counts support the clone carrying this T cell receptor (beta chain). CDR1 is LNHNV and CDR2 is YYDKDF in the germline V gene (reference sequence). The CDR3 sequence is 17 residues long. The V segment lost 1 base and the J segment 6 bases; nucleotides outside the gene matches: 7. This specimen comes from a study of blood T cell repertoires in COVID-19. Authors' data handling: Estimates of nucleated cell counts were drawn from the amplification of reference gene primers. Data came from immunoSEQ multiplex PCR; TCRdb stores just in-frame clones and leaves some out. From that table come the V and J calls and clone size; the DNA was used to work out D and trimming. Of roughly 120,000 clones in the sample, roughly 84% were seen once.

This clonotype originated in a man in his fifties or sixties with acute or convalescent COVID-19. The rearrangement uses TRBV15 and TRBJ2-1, with 12 bases matching TRBD2. Sequencing used peripheral blood. The chain's CDR3 is CATSRGLAGGPRNEQFF. The CDR3 DNA follows: TGTGCCACCAGCAGAGGGCTAGCGGGAGGGCCGCGCAATGAGCAGTTCTTC.